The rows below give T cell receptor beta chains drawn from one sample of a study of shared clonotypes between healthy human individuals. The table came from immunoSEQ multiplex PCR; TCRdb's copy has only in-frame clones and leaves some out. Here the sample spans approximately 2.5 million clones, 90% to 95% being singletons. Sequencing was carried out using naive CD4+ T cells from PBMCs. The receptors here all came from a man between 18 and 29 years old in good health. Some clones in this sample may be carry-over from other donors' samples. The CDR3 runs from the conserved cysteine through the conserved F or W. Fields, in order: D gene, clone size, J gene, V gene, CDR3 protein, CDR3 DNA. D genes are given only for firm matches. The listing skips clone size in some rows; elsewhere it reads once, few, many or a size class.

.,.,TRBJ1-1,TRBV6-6,CASSPRGNAEAFF,TGTGCCAGCAGTCCACGAGGGAACGCTGAAGCTTTCTTT
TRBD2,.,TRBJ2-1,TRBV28,CASSFSWTSGMFYEQFF,TGTGCCAGCAGTTTCTCCTGGACTAGCGGGATGTTCTATGAGCAGTTCTTC
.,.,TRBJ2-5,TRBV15,CATSTGIRETQYF,TGTGCCACCAGCACAGGGATTCGGGAGACCCAGTACTTC
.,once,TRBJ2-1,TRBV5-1,CASSEGWNEQFF,TGCGCCAGCAGTGAAGGATGGAATGAGCAGTTCTTC
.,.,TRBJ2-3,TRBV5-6,CASSQAGDTQYF,TGTGCCAGCAGCCAGGCGGGGGATACGCAGTATTTT
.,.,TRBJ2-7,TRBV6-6,CASSYSTTSYEQYF,TGTGCCAGCAGTTACTCGACGACTAGCTACGAGCAGTACTTC
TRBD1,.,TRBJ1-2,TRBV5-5,CASRLQGTQNYGYTF,TGTGCCAGCAGGTTACAGGGGACCCAGAACTATGGCTACACCTTC
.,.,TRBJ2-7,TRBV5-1,CASSPTHGALILYEQYF,TGCGCCAGCAGCCCCACCCACGGGGCCCTTATCTTATACGAGCAGTACTTC
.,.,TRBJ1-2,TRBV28,CASTSRTVKYTF,TGTGCCAGCACCTCCAGGACAGTTAAATACACCTTC
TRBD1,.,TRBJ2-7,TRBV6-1,CASSEPRQGSYEQYF,TGTGCCAGCAGTGAACCTCGACAGGGCTCCTACGAGCAGTACTTC
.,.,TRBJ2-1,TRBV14,CASSQDLGSSYNEQFF,TGTGCCAGCAGCCAAGATTTGGGTAGCTCCTACAATGAGCAGTTCTTC
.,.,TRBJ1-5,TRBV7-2,CASSFWGYSNQPQHF,TGTGCCAGCAGCTTTTGGGGTTATAGCAATCAGCCCCAGCATTTT
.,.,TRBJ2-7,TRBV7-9,CASSSRAQGSHEQYF,TGTGCCAGCAGCTCCCGGGCGCAGGGGTCCCACGAGCAGTACTTC
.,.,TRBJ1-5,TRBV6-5,CASSLTGTSQPQHF,TGTGCCAGCAGTTTAACCGGGACGAGTCAGCCCCAGCATTTT